These T cell receptor beta chains were read from a single sample in a study of Graves' ophthalmopathy and Graves' hyperthyroidism. MiXCR, applied by TCRdb to the multiplex PCR reads, yields one record per CDR3 protein. The table records 170,000 or so distinct CDR3 sequences, under 45% of them present only once. What was sequenced was peripheral blood. These receptors were collected from a man aged 25 to 45 with Graves' ophthalmopathy. CDR3s include the opening cysteine and the closing phenylalanine or tryptophan. D genes are given only for firm matches. Rows may omit the clone size; those that give it use once, few, many or a size class.

J,V,D,size,DNA,CDR3
TRBJ1-1,TRBV6-5,-,-,TGTGCCAGCAGTTACGGGGGAACCCATAACACTGAAGCTTTCTTT,CASSYGGTHNTEAFF
TRBJ1-1,TRBV11-2,-,-,TGTGCCAGCAGCTTAGTATTGGATGAAGCTTTCTTT,CASSLVLDEAFF
TRBJ2-4,TRBV11-2,-,-,TGTGCCAGCAGCTTAGGACCGATCGGTTCGGACATTCAGTACTTC,CASSLGPIGSDIQYF
TRBJ1-1,TRBV10-2,-,many,TGCGCCAGCCAGCATGCCTTGGAAGCTTTCTTT,CASQHALEAFF
TRBJ1-5,TRBV10-3,-,-,TGTGCCAGCAGTTACGGACTGCCGCCCCAGCATTTT,CASSYGLPPQHF
TRBJ2-7,TRBV6-2/TRBV6-3,TRBD2,-,TGTGCCAGCAGGCCTGGGACTAGCGGGGGGTACGAGCAGTACTTC,CASRPGTSGGYEQYF
TRBJ2-5,TRBV30,-,many,TGTGCCTGGAGTGTATTAGCTAGCTTACAAGAGACCCAGTACTTC,CAWSVLASLQETQYF
TRBJ2-5,TRBV11-3,TRBD2,many,TGTGCCAGCAGCTCTAGCGGGAGGGCCCTCCGGGAGACCCAGTACTTC,CASSSSGRALRETQYF
TRBJ2-7,TRBV5-1,TRBD2,-,TGCGCCAGCAGCTTGGCCAGCGGGAGACCACAGGACTACGAGCAGTACTTC,CASSLASGRPQDYEQYF
TRBJ2-5,TRBV27,-,many,TGTGCCAGCAGAATCTGGGCGCAAGGGGAGACCCAGTACTTC,CASRIWAQGETQYF
TRBJ2-7,TRBV4-1,-,many,TGCGCCAGCAGCCAGGCCGGGACGGTGACCTACGAGCAGTACTTC,CASSQAGTVTYEQYF
TRBJ1-2,TRBV20-1,-,many,TGCAGTGCGTATAGGACAGATTCTTATGGCTACACCTTC,CSAYRTDSYGYTF
TRBJ2-7,TRBV12-3/TRBV12-4,-,many,TGTGCCAGCAGCGTAAGCGGGTTTCGCTACGAGCAGTACTTC,CASSVSGFRYEQYF
TRBJ2-7,TRBV28,-,-,TGTGCCAGCAGCACTTTTGGCTACGAGCAGTACTTC,CASSTFGYEQYF
TRBJ2-7,TRBV9,-,many,TGTGCCAGCAGCCTCGACAGTTCCGGATACGAGCAGTACTTC,CASSLDSSGYEQYF
TRBJ2-7,TRBV7-9,-,many,TGTGCCAGTATCTCATACGAGCAGTACTTC,CASISYEQYF
TRBJ1-2,TRBV27,TRBD1,many,TGTGCCAGCAGCTTCCGACAGGGCTGGGGCTACACCTTC,CASSFRQGWGYTF
TRBJ2-7,TRBV6-1,-,many,TGTGCCAGCAGTCCCGAGACAGGAAGCTCCTACGAGCAGTACTTC,CASSPETGSSYEQYF
TRBJ1-2,TRBV12-3/TRBV12-4,-,-,TGTGCCAGCACACTGGGGCCAGCCTTTGGCTACACCTTC,CASTLGPAFGYTF
TRBJ1-6,TRBV12-5,-,many,TGTGCTAGTGGCCGGGATCGAGGGGATTCACCCCTCCACTTT,CASGRDRGDSPLHF
TRBJ2-5,TRBV28,TRBD2,many,TGTGCCAGCAGTTTAGCGGGAGGGCCGTTGGAGACCCAGTACTTC,CASSLAGGPLETQYF
TRBJ1-5,TRBV19,-,many,TGTGCCAGTAGTATACGGGGTTTGGGTCAGCCCCAGCATTTT,CASSIRGLGQPQHF
TRBJ1-6,TRBV7-2,-,many,TGTGCCAGCAGCTTAAACAATTCACCCCTCCACTTT,CASSLNNSPLHF
TRBJ2-2,TRBV7-2,-,-,TGTGCCAGCAACCGACTAGGGACCGCCGGGGAGCTGTTTTTT,CASNRLGTAGELFF
TRBJ2-7,TRBV9,TRBD2,many,TGTGCCAGCAGCGGGGCTAGCGGCTCCTACGAGCAGTACTTC,CASSGASGSYEQYF
TRBJ1-2,TRBV24-1,TRBD1,many,TGTGCCACCAGTGATTGGGACAGGGGTGGCTACACCTTC,CATSDWDRGGYTF
TRBJ2-7,TRBV27,-,many,TGTGCCCAAGGGGGTGGAGCCTACGAGCAGTACTTC,CAQGGGAYEQYF
TRBJ1-2,TRBV2,-,many,TGTGCCAGCTCAGAGGCCAGACCTAACTATGGCTACACCTTC,CASSEARPNYGYTF
TRBJ2-7,TRBV6-5,TRBD1,-,TGTGCCAGCAGTTACGACGGGACAGCGAACCACGTGGAGCAGTACTTC,CASSYDGTANHVEQYF
TRBJ2-7,TRBV12-3/TRBV12-4,-,-,TGTGCCAGCAGTCAGACTCGCCACGAGCAGTACTTC,CASSQTRHEQYF